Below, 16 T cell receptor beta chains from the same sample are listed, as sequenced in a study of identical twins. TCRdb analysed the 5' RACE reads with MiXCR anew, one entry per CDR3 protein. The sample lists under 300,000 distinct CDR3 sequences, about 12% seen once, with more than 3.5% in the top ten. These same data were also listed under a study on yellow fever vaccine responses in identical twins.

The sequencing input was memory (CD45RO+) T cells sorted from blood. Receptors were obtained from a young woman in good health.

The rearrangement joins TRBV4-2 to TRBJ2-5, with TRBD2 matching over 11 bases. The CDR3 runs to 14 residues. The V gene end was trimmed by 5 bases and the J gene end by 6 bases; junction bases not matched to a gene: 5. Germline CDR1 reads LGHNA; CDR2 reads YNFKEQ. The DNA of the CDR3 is TGTGCCAGCAGCGACGGGACTAGCGGAAAGACCCAGTACTTC. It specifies CASSDGTSGKTQYF.

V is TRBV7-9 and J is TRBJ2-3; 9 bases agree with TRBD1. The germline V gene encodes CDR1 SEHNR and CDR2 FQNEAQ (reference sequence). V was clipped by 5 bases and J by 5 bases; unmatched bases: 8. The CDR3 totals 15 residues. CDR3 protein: CASSPDRGLRDTQYF. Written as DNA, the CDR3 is TGTGCCAGCAGCCCGGACAGGGGTTTGAGAGATACGCAGTATTTT.

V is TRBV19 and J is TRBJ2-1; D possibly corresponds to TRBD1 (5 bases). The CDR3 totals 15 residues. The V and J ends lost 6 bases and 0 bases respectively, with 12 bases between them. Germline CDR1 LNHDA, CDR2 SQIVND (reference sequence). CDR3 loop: CASRGPGSSYNEQFF. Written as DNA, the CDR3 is TGTGCCAGTAGGGGGCCGGGCAGCTCCTACAATGAGCAGTTCTTC.

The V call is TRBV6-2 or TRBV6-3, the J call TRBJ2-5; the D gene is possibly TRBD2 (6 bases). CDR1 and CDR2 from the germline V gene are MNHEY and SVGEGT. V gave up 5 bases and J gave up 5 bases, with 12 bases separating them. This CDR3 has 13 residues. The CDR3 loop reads CASSIPGDETQYF. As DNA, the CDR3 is TGTGCCAGCAGTATTCCGGGAGATGAGACCCAGTACTTC.

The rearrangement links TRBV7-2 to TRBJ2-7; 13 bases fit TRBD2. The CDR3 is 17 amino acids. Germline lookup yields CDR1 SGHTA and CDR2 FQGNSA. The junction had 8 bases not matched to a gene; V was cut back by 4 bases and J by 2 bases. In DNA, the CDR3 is TGTGCCAGCAGCTCCGGGACTAGCGGGGCAAAACCCTACGAGCAGTACTTC. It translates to CASSSGTSGAKPYEQYF.

DNA for the CDR3: TGCGCCAGCAGCTTGGAATTAGAGATACGACAGGGGTCCGGGGAGCTGTTTTTT. It codes for CASSLELEIRQGSGELFF. The chain joins TRBV5-1 to TRBJ2-2; TRBD1 aligns across 8 bases. V gave up 0 bases and J gave up 6 bases; unmatched junction bases: 13. This CDR3 comprises 18 residues. The germline V gene encodes CDR1 SGHRS and CDR2 YFSETQ.

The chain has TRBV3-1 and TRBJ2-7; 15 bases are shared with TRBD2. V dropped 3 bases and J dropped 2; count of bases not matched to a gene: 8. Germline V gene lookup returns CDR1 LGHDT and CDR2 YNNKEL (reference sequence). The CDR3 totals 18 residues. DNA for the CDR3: TGTGCCAGCAGCCACGGACTAGCGGGAGGGCCAAGGCCCTACGAGCAGTACTTC. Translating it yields CASSHGLAGGPRPYEQYF.

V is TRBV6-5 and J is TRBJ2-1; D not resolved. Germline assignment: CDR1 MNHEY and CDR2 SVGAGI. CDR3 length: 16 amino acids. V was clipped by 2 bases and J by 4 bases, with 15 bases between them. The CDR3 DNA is TGTGCCAGCAGTTACAAGCTAGAGGTCGTTTACAATGAGCAGTTCTTC. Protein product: CASSYKLEVVYNEQFF.

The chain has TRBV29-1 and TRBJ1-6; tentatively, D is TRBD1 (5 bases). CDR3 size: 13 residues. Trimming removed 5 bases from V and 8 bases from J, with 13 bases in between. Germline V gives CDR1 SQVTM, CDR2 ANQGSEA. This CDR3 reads CSVKEEGDSPLHF. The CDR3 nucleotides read TGCAGCGTTAAGGAAGAAGGGGATTCACCCCTCCACTTT.

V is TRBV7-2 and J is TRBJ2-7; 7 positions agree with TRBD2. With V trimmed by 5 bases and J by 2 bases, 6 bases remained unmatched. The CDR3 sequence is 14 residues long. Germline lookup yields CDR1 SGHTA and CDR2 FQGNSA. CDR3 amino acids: CASSPELATYEQYF. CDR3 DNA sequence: TGTGCCAGCAGCCCGGAACTAGCGACCTACGAGCAGTACTTC.

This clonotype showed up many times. The CDR3 DNA reads as TGCAGTGCTATCGTTCCAGGGAGAAATCAGCCCCAGCATTTT. Encoded protein: CSAIVPGRNQPQHF. The gene calls are TRBV20-1 and TRBJ1-5, with a weak D call TRBD1 (5 bases). The V end was cut by 4 bases, the J end by 4 bases, with 14 bases between. CDR3 size: 14 residues. Germline-derived CDR1 and CDR2 are DFQATT and SNEGSKA (reference sequence).

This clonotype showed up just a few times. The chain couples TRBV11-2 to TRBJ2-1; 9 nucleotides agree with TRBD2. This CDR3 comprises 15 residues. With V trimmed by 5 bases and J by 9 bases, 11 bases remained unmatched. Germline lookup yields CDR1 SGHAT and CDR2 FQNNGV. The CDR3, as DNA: TGTGCCAGCAGCGCCTCCGGGACTAGCATAGGTGAGCAGTTCTTC. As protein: CASSASGTSIGEQFF.

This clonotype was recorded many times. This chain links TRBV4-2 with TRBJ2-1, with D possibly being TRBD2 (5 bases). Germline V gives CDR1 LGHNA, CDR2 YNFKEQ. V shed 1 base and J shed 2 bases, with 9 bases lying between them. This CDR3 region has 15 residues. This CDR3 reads CASSQVALTYNEQFF. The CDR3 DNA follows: TGTGCCAGCAGCCAAGTAGCGCTAACCTACAATGAGCAGTTCTTC.

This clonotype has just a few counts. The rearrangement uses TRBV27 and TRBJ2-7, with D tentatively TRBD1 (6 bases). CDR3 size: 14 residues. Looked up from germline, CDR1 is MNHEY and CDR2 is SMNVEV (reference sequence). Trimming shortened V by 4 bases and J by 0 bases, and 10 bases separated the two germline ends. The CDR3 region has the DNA TGTGCCAGCAGTTGGGACACGAGCTCCTACGAGCAGTACTTC. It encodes CASSWDTSSYEQYF.

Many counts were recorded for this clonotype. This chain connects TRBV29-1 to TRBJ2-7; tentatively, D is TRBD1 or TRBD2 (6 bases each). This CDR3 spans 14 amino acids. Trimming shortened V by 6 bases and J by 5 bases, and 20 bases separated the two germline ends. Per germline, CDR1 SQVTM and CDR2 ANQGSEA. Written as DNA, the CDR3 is TGCAGCGTGAGGGGGGTAGTCGGGGGCCACGAGCAGTACTTC. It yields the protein CSVRGVVGGHEQYF.

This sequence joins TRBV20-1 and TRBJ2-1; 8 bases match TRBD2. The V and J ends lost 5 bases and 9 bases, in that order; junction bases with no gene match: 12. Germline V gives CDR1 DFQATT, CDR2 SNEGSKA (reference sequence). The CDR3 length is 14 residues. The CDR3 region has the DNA TGCAGTGCTCGCCCGGGACTAGAATCGAGTGAGCAGTTCTTC. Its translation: CSARPGLESSEQFF.